A single sample is the source of the 7 T cell receptor beta chains below, sequenced in a study of cytomegalovirus exposure and HLA in healthy donors. The PCR ran on 60 Vbeta and 13 Jbeta primers. The protocol was immunoSEQ multiplex PCR, while the TCRdb copy is restricted to in-frame clones and leaves out a portion. The data show some 170,000 clones, roughly 76% seen once. Sequenced material: PBMCs. Every receptor here comes from a woman aged 18-29 years in good health and CMV-seropositive.

This clone was counted between two and nine times. For the CDR3, the DNA is TGCGCCAGCAGCTTGGGGCAACCTAGCGGAGAGACCCAGTACTTC. Its translation is CASSLGQPSGETQYF. The rearrangement links TRBV5-1 to TRBJ2-5; 7 bases are a match to TRBD2. The trim removed 0 bases at V and 4 bases at J, leaving 6 bases unmatched. The CDR3 contains 15 residues. The germline CDR1 and CDR2 sequences are SGHRS and YFSETQ.

The chain couples TRBV19 to TRBJ2-3, with 13 bases that match TRBD2. Germline CDR1 LNHDA, CDR2 SQIVND (reference sequence). This CDR3 is built from 16 residues. J lost 5 bases, V lost 5 bases, and 7 bases had no gene match. This CDR3 is CASSGETSGGQDTQYF. The CDR3 DNA sequence: TGTGCCAGTAGTGGGGAGACTAGCGGGGGGCAAGATACGCAGTATTTT.

Here the CDR3 DNA reads TGTGCCAGTAGTATAAACCCGAGCTCCTACGAGCAGTACTTC. This encodes CASSINPSSYEQYF. The chain couples TRBV19 to TRBJ2-7; D unresolved. V was pared by 2 bases and J by 0 bases, with 8 bases between. The CDR3 loop spans 14 amino acids. In germline, CDR1 is LNHDA, CDR2 SQIVND (reference sequence).

The genes are TRBV7-8 and TRBJ1-5; a weak D match, TRBD1 (5 bases). Germline values: CDR1 SGHVS, CDR2 FQNEAQ. Trimming took 5 bases from V and 1 from J, leaving 15 bases between them. The CDR3 is 16 amino acids. CDR3: CASSQEGLLSNQPQHF. CDR3 in DNA: TGTGCCAGCAGCCAAGAGGGACTCCTGAGCAATCAGCCCCAGCATTTT.

This clone was found a few times. The gene calls are TRBV19 and TRBJ2-7; 10 nucleotides match TRBD1. This CDR3 comprises 14 residues. From germline, CDR1 is LNHDA and CDR2 SQIVND (reference sequence). The trim removed 10 bases at V and 5 bases at J, leaving 11 bases unmatched. The CDR3 reads CATQRDRGFHEQYF. The CDR3 region has the DNA TGTGCCACCCAGCGGGACAGGGGATTCCACGAGCAGTACTTC.

The chain recombines TRBV7-9 with TRBJ1-2, with 10 bases identical to TRBD1. This CDR3 is 16 amino acids long. The ends lost 1 base at V and 7 bases at J; junction bases unmatched: 9. The germline CDR1 and CDR2 sequences are SEHNR and FQNEAQ (reference sequence). The CDR3 sequence is CASSLDGTGEMGGYTF. The CDR3 DNA reads as TGTGCCAGCAGCTTAGACGGGACAGGGGAGATGGGTGGCTACACCTTC.

The chain employs TRBV6-5 and TRBJ1-5; TRBD1 aligns across 7 bases. Germline values: CDR1 MNHEY, CDR2 SVGAGI. The V gene end was trimmed by 6 bases and the J gene end by 0 bases; junction bases not matched to a gene: 2. The CDR3 covers 14 residues. This CDR3 reads CASRGQNSNQPQHF. The CDR3 DNA sequence: TGTGCCAGCAGGGGACAGAATAGCAATCAGCCCCAGCATTTT.